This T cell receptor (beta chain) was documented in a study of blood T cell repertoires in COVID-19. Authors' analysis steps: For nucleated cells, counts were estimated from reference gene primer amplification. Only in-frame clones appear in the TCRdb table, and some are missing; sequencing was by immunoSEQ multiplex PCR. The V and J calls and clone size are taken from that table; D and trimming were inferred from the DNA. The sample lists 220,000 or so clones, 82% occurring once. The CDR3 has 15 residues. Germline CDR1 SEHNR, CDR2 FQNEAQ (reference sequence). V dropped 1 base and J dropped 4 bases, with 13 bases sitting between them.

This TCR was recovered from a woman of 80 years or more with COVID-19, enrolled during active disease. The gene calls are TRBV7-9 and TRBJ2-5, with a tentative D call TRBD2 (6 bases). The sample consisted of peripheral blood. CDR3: CASSLGGVPSETQYF. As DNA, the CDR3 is TGTGCCAGCAGCTTAGGCGGGGTTCCTTCAGAGACCCAGTACTTC.